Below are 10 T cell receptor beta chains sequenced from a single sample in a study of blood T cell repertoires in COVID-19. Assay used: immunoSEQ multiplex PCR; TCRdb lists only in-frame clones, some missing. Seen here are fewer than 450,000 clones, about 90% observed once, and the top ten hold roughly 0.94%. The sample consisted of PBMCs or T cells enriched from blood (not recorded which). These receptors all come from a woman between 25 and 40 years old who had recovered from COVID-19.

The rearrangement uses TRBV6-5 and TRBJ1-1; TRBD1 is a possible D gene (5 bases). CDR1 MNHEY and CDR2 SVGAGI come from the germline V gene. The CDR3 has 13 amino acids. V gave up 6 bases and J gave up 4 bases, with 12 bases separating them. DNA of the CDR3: TGTGCCAGCAGGATGGGGAGGGGCACTGAAGCTTTCTTT. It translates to CASRMGRGTEAFF.

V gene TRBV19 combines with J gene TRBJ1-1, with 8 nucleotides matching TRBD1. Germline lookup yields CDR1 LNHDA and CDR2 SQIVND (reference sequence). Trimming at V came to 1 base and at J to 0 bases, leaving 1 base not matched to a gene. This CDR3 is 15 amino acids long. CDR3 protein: CASSIAGGLNTEAFF. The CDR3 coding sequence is TGTGCCAGTAGTATAGCAGGGGGCTTGAACACTGAAGCTTTCTTT.

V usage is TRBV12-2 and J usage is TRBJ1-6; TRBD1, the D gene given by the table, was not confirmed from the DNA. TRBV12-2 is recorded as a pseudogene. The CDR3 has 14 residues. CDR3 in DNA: TGTGCAAGTCGCCCGAGACGAGACAGGACACCCCTCCACTTT. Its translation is CASRPRRDRTPLHF.

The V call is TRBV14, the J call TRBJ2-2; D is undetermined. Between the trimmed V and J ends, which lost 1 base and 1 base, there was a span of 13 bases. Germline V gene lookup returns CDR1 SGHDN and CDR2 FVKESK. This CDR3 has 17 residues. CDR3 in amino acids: CASSQGPPAVNTGELFF. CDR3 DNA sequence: TGTGCCAGCAGCCAAGGGCCCCCGGCGGTGAACACCGGGGAGCTGTTTTTT.

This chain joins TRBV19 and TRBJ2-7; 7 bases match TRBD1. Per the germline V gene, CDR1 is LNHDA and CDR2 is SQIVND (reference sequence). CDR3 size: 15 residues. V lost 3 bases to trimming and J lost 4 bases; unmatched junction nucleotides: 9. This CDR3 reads CASSITYRGGYEQYF. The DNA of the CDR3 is TGTGCCAGTAGTATCACCTACAGGGGTGGTTACGAGCAGTACTTC.

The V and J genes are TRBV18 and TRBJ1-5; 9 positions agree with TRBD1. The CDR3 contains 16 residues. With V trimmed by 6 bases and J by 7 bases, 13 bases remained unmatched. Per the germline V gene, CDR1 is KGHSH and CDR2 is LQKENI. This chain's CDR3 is CASSPTQGARVQPQHF. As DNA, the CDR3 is TGTGCCAGCTCCCCAACACAGGGGGCGAGAGTACAGCCCCAGCATTTT. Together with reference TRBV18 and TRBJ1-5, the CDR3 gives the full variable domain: NAGVMQNPRHLVRRRGQEARLRCSPMKGHSHVYWYRQLPEEGLKFMVYLQKENIIDESGMPKERFSAEFPKEGPSILRIQQVVRGDSAAYFCASSPTQGARVQPQHFGDGTRLSIL.

CDR3: CASTSGGAGTGELFF. For the CDR3, the DNA is TGCGCCAGCACTAGCGGGGGCGCGGGGACCGGGGAGCTGTTTTTT. The genes are TRBV10-2 and TRBJ2-2; 10 nucleotides agree with TRBD2. Germline loops: CDR1 WSHSY, CDR2 SAAADI. CDR3 length: 15 residues. V was clipped by 7 bases and J by 5 bases; unmatched bases: 7.

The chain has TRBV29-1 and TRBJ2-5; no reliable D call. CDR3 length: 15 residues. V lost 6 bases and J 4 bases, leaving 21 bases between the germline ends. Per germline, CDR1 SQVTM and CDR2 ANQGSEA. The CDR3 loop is CSVSRPGSPRETQYF. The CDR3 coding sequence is TGCAGCGTCTCAAGACCCGGGTCCCCAAGAGAGACCCAGTACTTC. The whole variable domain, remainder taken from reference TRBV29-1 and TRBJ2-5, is SAVISQKPSRDICQRGTSLTIQCQVDSQVTMMFWYRQQPGQSLTLIATANQGSEATYESGFVIDKFPISRPNLTFSTLTVSNMSPEDSSIYLCSVSRPGSPRETQYFGPGTRLLVL.

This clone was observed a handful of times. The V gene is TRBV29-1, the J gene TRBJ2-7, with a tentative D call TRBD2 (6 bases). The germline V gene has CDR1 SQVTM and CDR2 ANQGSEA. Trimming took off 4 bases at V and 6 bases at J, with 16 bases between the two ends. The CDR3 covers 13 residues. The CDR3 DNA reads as TGCAGCGTTGGAACAGGCGTCGGGGGCGAGCAGTACTTC. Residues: CSVGTGVGGEQYF.

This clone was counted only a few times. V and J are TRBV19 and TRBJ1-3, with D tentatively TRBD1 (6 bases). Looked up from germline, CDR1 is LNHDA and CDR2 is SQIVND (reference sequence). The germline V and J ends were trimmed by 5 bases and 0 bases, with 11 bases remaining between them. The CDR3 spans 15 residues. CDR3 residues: CASSAGTFSGNTIYF. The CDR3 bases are TGTGCCAGTAGTGCCGGGACATTCTCTGGAAACACCATATATTTT. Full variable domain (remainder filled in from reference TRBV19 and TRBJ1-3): DGGITQSPKYLFRKEGQNVTLSCEQNLNHDAMYWYRQDPGQGLRLIYYSQIVNDFQKGDIAEGYSVSREKKESFPLTVTSAQKNPTAFYLCASSAGTFSGNTIYFGEGSWLTVV.